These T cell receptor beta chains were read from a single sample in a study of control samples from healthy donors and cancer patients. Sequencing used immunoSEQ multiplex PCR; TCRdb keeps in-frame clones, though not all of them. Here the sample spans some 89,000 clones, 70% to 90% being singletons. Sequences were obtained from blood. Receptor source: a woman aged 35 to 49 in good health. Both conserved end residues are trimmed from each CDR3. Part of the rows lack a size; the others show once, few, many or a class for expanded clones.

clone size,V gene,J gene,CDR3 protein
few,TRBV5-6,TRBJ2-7,ASSLAYEQY
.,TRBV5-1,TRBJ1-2,ASSVTGTGGDGYT
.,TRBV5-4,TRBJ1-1,ASSFTGGTEAF
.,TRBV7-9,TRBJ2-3,ASSSRGLASSTDTQY
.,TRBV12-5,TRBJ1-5,ASGLVLGQTCSNQPQH
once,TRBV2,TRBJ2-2,ASNREFGELF
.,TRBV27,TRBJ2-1,ASSFSGAGGYNEQF
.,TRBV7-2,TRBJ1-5,ASSRGVTLNQPQH
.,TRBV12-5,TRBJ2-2,ASGFRGRGGTGELF
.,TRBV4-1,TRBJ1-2,ASSQDSIRGLRGYT
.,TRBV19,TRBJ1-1,ASSIGTGFFMNTEAF
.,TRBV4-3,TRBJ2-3,ASSQPQRGESTDTQY
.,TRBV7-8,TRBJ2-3,ASSSGTSGSTDTQY
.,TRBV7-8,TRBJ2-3,ASSLRASGGTGTDTQY
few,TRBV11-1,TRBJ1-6,ASSSVASSYNSPLH
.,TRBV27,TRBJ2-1,ASSLHEPIGVTSGDSSYNEQF
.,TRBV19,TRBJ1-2,ASSPHDRGNYGYT
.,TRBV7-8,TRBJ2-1,ASSPGLAPYNEQF
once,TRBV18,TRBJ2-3,ASSPDRSTDTQY
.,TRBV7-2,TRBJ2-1,ASRRVRGDEQF
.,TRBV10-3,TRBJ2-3,AISENLGITDTQY
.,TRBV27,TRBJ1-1,ASSLSIYTEAF
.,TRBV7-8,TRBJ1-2,ASSLRGQGAKGYT
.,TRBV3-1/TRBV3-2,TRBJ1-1,ASSQEGRTRAF
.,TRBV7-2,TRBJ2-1,ASSLLRTYNEQF
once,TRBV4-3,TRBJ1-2,ASSQVSGGSSYGYT
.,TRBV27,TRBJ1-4,ASSSVGQPNEKLF
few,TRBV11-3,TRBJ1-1,ASSLGGTGTPNTEAF
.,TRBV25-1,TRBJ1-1,ASSELSRNTEAF
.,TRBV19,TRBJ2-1,ASSMRGTGGLSEQF
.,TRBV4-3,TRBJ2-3,ASSQDIRRTSTDTQY
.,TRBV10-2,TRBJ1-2,ASTTGTLNYGYT
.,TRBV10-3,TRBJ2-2,AISELSTWTSGGANTGELF
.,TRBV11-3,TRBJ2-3,ASSYLGDTQY
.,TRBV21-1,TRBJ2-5,ASSKIEWATEETQY
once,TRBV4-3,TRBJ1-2,ASSQGKGAGYGYT
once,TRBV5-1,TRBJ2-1,ASRVYPTASSYNEQF
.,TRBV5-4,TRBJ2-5,ASSPGGDQETQY
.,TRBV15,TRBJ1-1,ATSRVTGMNTEAF
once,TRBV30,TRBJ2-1,AWGSTYNEQF
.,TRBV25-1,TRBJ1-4,ASSGPEGRTNEKLF
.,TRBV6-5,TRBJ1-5,ASSDRTNQPQH
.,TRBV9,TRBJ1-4,ASSVDGQGSGEKLF
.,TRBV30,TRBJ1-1,AWLIQGSTEAF
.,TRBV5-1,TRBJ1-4,ASSTQQGRGEKLF
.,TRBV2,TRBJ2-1,ASSEGAPLWQF
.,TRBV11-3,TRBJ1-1,ASSLGEANTEAF
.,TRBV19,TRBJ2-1,ASSPLRGGINEQF
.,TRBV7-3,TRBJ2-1,ASSLTGGSEEQF
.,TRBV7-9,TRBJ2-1,ASSLAVGNNEQF
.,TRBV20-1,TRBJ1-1,SATRDPEAF
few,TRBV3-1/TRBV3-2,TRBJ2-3,ASSSGSRGGHITDTQY
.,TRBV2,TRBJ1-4,ASRVKRVTNEKLF
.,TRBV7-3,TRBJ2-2,ASSVTGTGELF
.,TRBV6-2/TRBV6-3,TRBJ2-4,ASSWTAGGHSALAKNIQY